This T cell receptor beta chain was sequenced during a study of identical twins. Study-level findings and limits: The study drew conclusions from cross-sectional statistical analysis, not from following the same donors. Models underestimated out-of-frame TCR alpha sharing in monozygotic twins.

All donors were healthy Caucasians. Of note for this clonotype: Its cognate antigen is unknown.

Using its own MiXCR run on the 5' RACE reads, TCRdb lists one record per CDR3 protein. The table has 500,000 to 600,000 distinct CDR3 sequences, 20% to 25% seen once; the top ten hold around 0.9%. The CDR3 runs 15 residues. Germline CDR1 is SNHLY and CDR2 is FYNNEI. V was clipped by 6 bases and J by 4 bases, with 18 bases between them. These data are also associated with another study on T cells expressing NK-cell markers. This second report adds: An anti-gamma-delta TCR antibody restricted sorting to alpha-beta TCR T cells in several experiments.

The rearrangement uses TRBV2 and TRBJ1-1; D unclear. The receptor was derived from a woman aged 18-29 years in good health. The sample taken for sequencing was CD4+ T cells sorted from blood. CDR3 in amino acids: CASRDRPFTGTEAFF. CDR3 bases: TGTGCCAGCAGGGATCGGCCGTTCACCGGCACTGAAGCTTTCTTT.